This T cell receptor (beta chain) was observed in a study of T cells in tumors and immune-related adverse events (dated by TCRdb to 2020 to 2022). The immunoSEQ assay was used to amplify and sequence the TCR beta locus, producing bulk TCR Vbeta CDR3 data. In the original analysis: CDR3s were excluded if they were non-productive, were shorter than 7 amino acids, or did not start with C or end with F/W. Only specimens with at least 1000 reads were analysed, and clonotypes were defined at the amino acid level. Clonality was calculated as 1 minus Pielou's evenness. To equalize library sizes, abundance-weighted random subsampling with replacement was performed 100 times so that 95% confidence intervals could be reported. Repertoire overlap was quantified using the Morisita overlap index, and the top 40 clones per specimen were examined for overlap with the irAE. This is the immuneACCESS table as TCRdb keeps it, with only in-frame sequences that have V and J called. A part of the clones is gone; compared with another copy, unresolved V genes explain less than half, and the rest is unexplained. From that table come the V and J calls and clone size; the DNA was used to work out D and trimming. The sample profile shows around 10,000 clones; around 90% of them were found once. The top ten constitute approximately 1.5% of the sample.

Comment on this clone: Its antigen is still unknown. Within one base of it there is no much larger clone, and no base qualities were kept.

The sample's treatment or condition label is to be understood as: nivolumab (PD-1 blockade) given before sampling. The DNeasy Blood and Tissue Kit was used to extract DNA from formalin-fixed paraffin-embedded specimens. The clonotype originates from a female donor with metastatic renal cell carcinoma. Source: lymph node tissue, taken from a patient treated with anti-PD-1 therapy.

CDR3 loop: CASSLARGTDTQYF. In nucleotides, the sequence is TGTGCCAGCAGCTTAGCCAGGGGCACAGATACGCAGTATTTT. This chain is built from TRBV7-9 and TRBJ2-3; a tentative D match to TRBD1 spans 5 bases. V is reduced by 0 bases and J by 1 base, leaving a spacing of 5 bases between them. Including cysteine and phenylalanine, the CDR3 has 14 amino acids. CDR3 DNA is the only sequence kept; it has 42 bases, read in frame from the first base. Per the germline V gene (reference sequence), SEHNR is the CDR1 and FQNEAQ is the CDR2. The CDR3 plus the reference TRBV7-9 and TRBJ2-3 genes for the other parts give the full variable domain: DTGVSQNPRHKITKRGQNVTFRCDPISEHNRLYWYRQTLGQGPEFLTYFQNEAQLEKSRLLSDRFSAERPKGSFSTLEIQRTEQGDSAMYLCASSLARGTDTQYFGPGTRLTVL.